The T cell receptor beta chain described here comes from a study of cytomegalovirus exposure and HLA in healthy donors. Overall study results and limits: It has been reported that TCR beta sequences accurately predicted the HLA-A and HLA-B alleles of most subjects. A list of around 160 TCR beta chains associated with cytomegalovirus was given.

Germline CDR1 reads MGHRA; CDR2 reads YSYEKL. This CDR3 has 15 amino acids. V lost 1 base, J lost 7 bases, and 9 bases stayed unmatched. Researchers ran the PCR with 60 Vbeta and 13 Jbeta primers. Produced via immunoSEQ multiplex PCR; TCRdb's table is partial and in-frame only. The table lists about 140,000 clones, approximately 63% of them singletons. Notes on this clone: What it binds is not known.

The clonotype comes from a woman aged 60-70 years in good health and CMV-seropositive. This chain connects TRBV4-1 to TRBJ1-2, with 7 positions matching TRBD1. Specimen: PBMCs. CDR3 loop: CASSQGVGGPSGYTF. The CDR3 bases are TGCGCCAGCAGCCAAGGAGTAGGGGGCCCTTCTGGCTACACCTTC.